This T cell receptor beta chain derives from a study of OX40 agonist ivuxolimab in advanced cancers. Study as a whole: Three patients, one with hepatocellular carcinoma and two with cutaneous melanoma, responded partially.

A remark on this clone: Its antigen is unidentified.

The method was immunoSEQ multiplex PCR; TCRdb's version includes in-frame clones alone and lacks a portion of them. Among tens of thousands of clones listed, more than 70% were seen once. Germline values: CDR1 SGHNT, CDR2 YYREEE (reference sequence). The germline V and J ends were trimmed by 4 bases and 10 bases, with 21 bases remaining between them. The CDR3 is 15 amino acids. Study conclusions and caveats: Nonresponders, in some cases, also had low normalized T-cell clonal expansion.

The sequencing used CD4+ or CD8+ T cells sorted from blood, collected in a trial of the OX40 agonist ivuxolimab. The clonotype originates from an adult with an advanced solid tumor such as melanoma, head and neck, liver or kidney cancer. The chain recombines TRBV5-4 with TRBJ1-3, with a tentative D call TRBD1 (5 bases). CDR3 sequence: CASSRGSGSSRTIYF. CDR3 sequence (DNA): TGTGCCAGCAGCAGGGGCTCAGGGTCCAGTAGGACCATATATTTT.